This T cell receptor beta chain is from a study of blood T cell repertoires in COVID-19. The wider study: Spain, Italy and the United States supplied samples that represented acute and convalescent COVID-19. T cells, B-cell-depleted T cells, or PBMCs supplied cDNA or gDNA.

Original methodology: Estimates of nucleated cell counts were drawn from the amplification of reference gene primers. Clones were read by immunoSEQ multiplex PCR, and TCRdb kept only the in-frame ones, dropping some. That table gives V, J and clone size, and the DNA gave D and trimming. The sample lists about 180,000 clones; roughly 85% were seen once. This clone has just one count. The CDR3 totals 14 residues. The J segment lost 0 bases and the V segment lost 5 bases, leaving 3 bases of the junction unmatched. Germline V gene lookup returns CDR1 SGHTA and CDR2 FQGNSA. The chain is built from TRBV7-2 and TRBJ1-1; 7 bases are shared with TRBD1. The clonotype was recovered from a man between 50 and 59 years old with active or convalescent COVID-19. Sequencing was performed on peripheral blood. CDR3 sequence reads: CASSAGTVNTEAFF. CDR3 DNA sequence: TGTGCCAGCAGCGCGGGGACAGTGAACACTGAAGCTTTCTTT.